This T cell receptor (beta chain) was retrieved from a study of blood T cells in healthy people across ages. With V trimmed by 3 bases and J by 6 bases, 8 bases remained unmatched. Per the germline V gene, CDR1 is SGHDT and CDR2 is YYEEEE. The CDR3 has 14 residues. Whole-study results and caveats: Estimates based on one million T cells were treated as lower bounds.

The extraction recovered at least 6 micrograms of total RNA per sample. With respect to this clonotype: As yet, its antigen is unknown.

A second PCR, run for about 7 to 11 cycles, used a sample-barcoded 5' primer plus a J-beta primer mix. One entry per CDR3 protein results from TCRdb running MiXCR on the 5' RACE reads. The repertoire holds 850,000 to 1,000,000 distinct CDR3 sequences, with 45% to 60% as singletons. The source is a woman in her fifties or sixties in good health. This chain links TRBV5-6 with TRBJ2-5; 7 bases agree with TRBD1. The source material was blood. The CDR3 coding sequence is TGTGCCAGCAGCTCACAGGGGTTGGGGAAGACCCAGTACTTC. Translation: CASSSQGLGKTQYF.